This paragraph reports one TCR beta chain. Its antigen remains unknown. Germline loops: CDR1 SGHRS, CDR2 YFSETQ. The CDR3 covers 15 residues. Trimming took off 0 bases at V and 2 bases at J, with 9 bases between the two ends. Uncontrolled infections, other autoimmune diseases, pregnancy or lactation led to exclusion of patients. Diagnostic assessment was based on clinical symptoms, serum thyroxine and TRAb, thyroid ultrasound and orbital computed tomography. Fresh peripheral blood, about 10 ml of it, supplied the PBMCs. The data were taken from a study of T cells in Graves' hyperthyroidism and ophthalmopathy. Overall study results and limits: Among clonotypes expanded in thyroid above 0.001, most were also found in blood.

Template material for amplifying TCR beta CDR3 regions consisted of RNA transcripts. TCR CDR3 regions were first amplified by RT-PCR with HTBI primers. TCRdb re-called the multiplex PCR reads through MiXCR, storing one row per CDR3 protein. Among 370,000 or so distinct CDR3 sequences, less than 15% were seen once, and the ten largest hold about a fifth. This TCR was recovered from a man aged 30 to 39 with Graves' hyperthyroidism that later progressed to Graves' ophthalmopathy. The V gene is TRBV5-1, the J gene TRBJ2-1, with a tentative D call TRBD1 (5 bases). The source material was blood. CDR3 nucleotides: TGCGCCAGCAGCTTGGATCAGGGCACCTACAATGAGCAGTTCTTC. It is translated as CASSLDQGTYNEQFF.